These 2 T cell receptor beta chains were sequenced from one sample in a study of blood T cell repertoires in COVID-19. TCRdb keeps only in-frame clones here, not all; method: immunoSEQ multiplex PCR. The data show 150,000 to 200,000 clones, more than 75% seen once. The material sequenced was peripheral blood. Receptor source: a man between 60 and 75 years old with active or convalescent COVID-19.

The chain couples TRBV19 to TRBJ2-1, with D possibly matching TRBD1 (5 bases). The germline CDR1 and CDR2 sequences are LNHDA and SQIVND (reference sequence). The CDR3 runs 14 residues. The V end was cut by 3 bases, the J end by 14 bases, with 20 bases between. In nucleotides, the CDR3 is TGTGCCAGTAGTATTTCCCCCGACAGTCTTACAGAGTTCTTC. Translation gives CASSISPDSLTEFF. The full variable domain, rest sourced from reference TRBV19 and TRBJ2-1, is DGGITQSPKYLFRKEGQNVTLSCEQNLNHDAMYWYRQDPGQGLRLIYYSQIVNDFQKGDIAEGYSVSREKKESFPLTVTSAQKNPTAFYLCASSISPDSLTEFFGPGTRLTVL.

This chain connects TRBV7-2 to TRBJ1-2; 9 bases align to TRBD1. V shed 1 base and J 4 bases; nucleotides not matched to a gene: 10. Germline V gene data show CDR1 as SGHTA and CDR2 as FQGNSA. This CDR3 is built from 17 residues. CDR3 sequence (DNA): TGTGCCAGCAGCTTAGGGCCCCCGGGACAGGGAAGCTATGGCTACACCTTC. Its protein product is CASSLGPPGQGSYGYTF. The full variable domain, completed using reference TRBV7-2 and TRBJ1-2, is GAGVSQSPSNKVTEKGKDVELRCDPISGHTALYWYRQSLGQGLEFLIYFQGNSAPDKSGLPSDRFSAERTGGSVSTLTIQRTQQEDSAVYLCASSLGPPGQGSYGYTFGSGTRLTVV.